A single sample is the source of the 32 T cell receptor beta chains below, sequenced in a study of T-cell memory formation after mild COVID-19. Via MiXCR, TCRdb re-called the 5' RACE reads, giving one row per CDR3 protein. Of 350,000 to 500,000 distinct CDR3 sequences in the sample, under 20% are singletons; the top ten hold 20% to 25%. Sequencing input: PBMCs or a T cell subset sorted from them (not recorded which). All receptors derive from a man aged 18 to 30 who had mild COVID-19 (a few samples of this study predate the infection). Cell type and time point are not known.

This clonotype was seen at least ten times. The V and J genes are TRBV7-2 and TRBJ1-4; D is ambiguous. V was pared by 1 base and J by 10 bases, with 10 bases between. CDR1 and CDR2 from the germline V gene are SGHTA and FQGNSA. The CDR3 totals 13 residues. In DNA, the CDR3 is TGTGCCAGCAGCTTAGGGTTAGAGGGAAAACTGTTTTTT. Protein: CASSLGLEGKLFF.

This sequence joins TRBV9 and TRBJ2-1; D could derive from TRBD1 or TRBD2 (5 bases each). The V end lost 2 bases, the J end lost 7 bases, and 16 bases lay between the germline ends. The germline CDR1 and CDR2 sequences are SGDLS and YYNGEE. This CDR3 has 15 residues. As DNA, the CDR3 is TGTGCCAGCAGCGTGGCAGAGGGGAATTGGAATGAGCAGTTCTTC. This codes for CASSVAEGNWNEQFF.

In this sample, this clonotype turned up a few times. V and J are TRBV7-2 and TRBJ1-1, with D tentatively TRBD1 (6 bases). V gave up 0 bases and J gave up 8 bases, with 13 bases separating them. The CDR3 contains 14 residues. In germline, CDR1 is SGHTA, CDR2 FQGNSA. CDR3 region: CASSLAGGQGEAFF. The CDR3 bases are TGTGCCAGCAGCTTAGCGGGGGGCCAGGGCGAAGCTTTCTTT. The whole variable domain, remainder taken from reference TRBV7-2 and TRBJ1-1, is GAGVSQSPSNKVTEKGKDVELRCDPISGHTALYWYRQSLGQGLEFLIYFQGNSAPDKSGLPSDRFSAERTGGSVSTLTIQRTQQEDSAVYLCASSLAGGQGEAFFGQGTRLTVV.

This clonotype was counted only a few times. The chain carries TRBV28 and TRBJ2-5, with D possibly TRBD1 on 7 matching bases. V shed 7 bases and J shed 1 base, with 16 bases lying between them. The CDR3 runs 15 residues. Germline V gene sequence: CDR1 MDHEN, CDR2 SYDVKM. DNA for the CDR3: TGTGCCAGCACGGTTCCAGGGGGACTCCAAGAGACCCAGTACTTC. This translates into CASTVPGGLQETQYF.

This clonotype showed up just a few times. DNA for the CDR3: TGTGCCAGCAGCCAAGATCGCATAGGGAGCACAGATACGCAGTATTTT. Amino acid sequence: CASSQDRIGSTDTQYF. The V and J genes are TRBV3-2 and TRBJ2-3. TRBV3-2 is marked as a pseudogene. The CDR3 is 16 amino acids.

Only a few counts were recorded for this clonotype. V gene TRBV11-2 combines with J gene TRBJ2-7; 7 nucleotides agree with TRBD2. The junction had 4 bases not matched to a gene; V was cut back by 1 base and J by 1 base. Germline V lookup: CDR1 SGHAT, CDR2 FQNNGV. There are 15 residues in the CDR3. The CDR3 sequence: CASSLGFSGSYEQYF. In DNA form, the CDR3 reads TGTGCCAGCAGCTTAGGGTTTAGCGGGTCCTACGAGCAGTACTTC.

This clonotype came up a few times. The chain recombines TRBV7-3 with TRBJ2-3, with D possibly being TRBD2 (5 bases). Trimming took 0 bases from V and 0 from J, leaving 7 bases between them. Germline CDR1 and CDR2: SGHTA and FQGTGA. The CDR3 has 15 residues. The CDR3 sequence is CASSLTTGSTDTQYF. DNA of the CDR3: TGTGCCAGCAGCTTAACGACGGGGAGCACAGATACGCAGTATTTT.

V gene TRBV7-3 combines with J gene TRBJ2-2; D tentatively fits TRBD1 or TRBD2 (5 bases each). CDR1 is SGHTA, CDR2 FQGTGA, per germline. V was pared by 5 bases and J by 0 bases, with 13 bases between. The CDR3 loop spans 16 amino acids. The CDR3 DNA is TGTGCCAGCAGCCCCCTCGGGACCTCGAACACCGGGGAGCTGTTTTTT. Translated: CASSPLGTSNTGELFF.

This clonotype was counted only a few times. The rearrangement links TRBV12-3 or TRBV12-4 to TRBJ2-1; 13 positions agree with TRBD2. The junction had 6 bases not matched to a gene; V was cut back by 6 bases and J by 7 bases. CDR3 length equals 15 residues. CDR3 residues: CASRPGLAGSNEQFF. The CDR3 region has the DNA TGTGCCAGCAGGCCGGGACTAGCGGGGTCTAATGAGCAGTTCTTC.

This clonotype was seen a handful of times. The CDR3 loop reads CASRILQGNTEAFF. CDR3 sequence (DNA): TGTGCCAGCAGGATTCTCCAGGGTAACACTGAAGCTTTCTTT. V gene TRBV12-3 or TRBV12-4 combines with J gene TRBJ1-1; a possible D gene is TRBD1 (5 bases). There are 14 residues in the CDR3. V lost 6 bases and J 2 bases, leaving 13 bases between the germline ends.

The gene calls are TRBV20-1 and TRBJ1-4; D remains ambiguous. Looked up from germline, CDR1 is DFQATT and CDR2 is SNEGSKA (reference sequence). Trimming stripped 2 bases from V and 2 bases from J, with 3 bases between. The CDR3 has 12 amino acids. CDR3 DNA sequence: TGCAGTGCTAGATGGACTAATGAAAAACTGTTTTTT. It specifies CSARWTNEKLFF.

The DNA for the CDR3 is TGCGCCAGCAGCACAGGGGGCCGGAGTGGCTACACCTTC. Protein product: CASSTGGRSGYTF. The rearrangement uses TRBV5-1 and TRBJ1-2, with TRBD1 matching 9 bases. The V gene end was trimmed by 4 bases and the J gene end by 7 bases; junction bases not matched to a gene: 5. The CDR3 covers 13 residues. Per germline, CDR1 SGHRS and CDR2 YFSETQ.

This chain links TRBV4-1 with TRBJ1-5; possible D gene TRBD1, 5 bases. Looked up from germline, CDR1 is MGHRA and CDR2 is YSYEKL. The CDR3 has 17 residues. V was pared by 1 base and J by 2 bases, with 15 bases between. The CDR3 sequence is CASSQVRLRGGNQPQHF. The CDR3 DNA follows: TGCGCCAGCAGCCAAGTCCGACTAAGAGGGGGCAATCAGCCCCAGCATTTT.

The table lists this clonotype with a few counts. The rearrangement uses TRBV7-6 and TRBJ1-2, with TRBD1 identical over 7 bases. The CDR3 totals 15 residues. Trimming took 3 bases from V and 5 from J; bases not matched to a gene: 9. Per the germline V gene, CDR1 is SGHVS and CDR2 is FNYEAQ. CDR3 sequence: CASSFSGTDPYGYTF. CDR3 in DNA: TGTGCCAGCAGCTTCTCCGGGACAGACCCTTATGGCTACACCTTC.

The V call is TRBV24-1, the J call TRBJ2-5, with 9 nucleotides matching TRBD2. This CDR3 has 14 residues. With 4 bases clipped from V and 6 bases from J, the junction kept 5 bases outside the gene matches. Germline V lookup: CDR1 KGHDR, CDR2 SFDVKD. CDR3 amino acids: CATSDSGLAKTQYF. CDR3 nucleotide sequence: TGTGCCACCAGTGACTCGGGACTAGCAAAGACCCAGTACTTC.

The chain employs TRBV16 and TRBJ1-4; D call uncertain. Germline V gene sequence: CDR1 KGHSY, CDR2 FQNENV. The CDR3 is made up of 14 amino acids. V was pared by 2 bases and J by 8 bases, with 12 bases between. The CDR3 bases are TGTGCCAGCAGCCAACAACCGTCGGGCGAAAAACTGTTTTTT. Translated, it gives CASSQQPSGEKLFF.

V and J are TRBV6-1 and TRBJ1-5, with a weak D call TRBD1 (5 bases). V lost 5 bases to trimming and J lost 7 bases, with 15 bases between them. CDR3 length: 14 amino acids. Per germline, CDR1 MNHNS and CDR2 SASEGT. The CDR3 region has the DNA TGTGCCAGCAGTTCCCAGGGTCTACGCCAGCCCCAGCATTTT. The encoded protein is CASSSQGLRQPQHF.

This clonotype was detected ten times or more. The J gene is TRBJ2-5, the V gene TRBV12-3 or TRBV12-4; unclear D gene. The CDR3 consists of 13 residues. The ends were cut back, 3 bases at V and 2 bases at J, with 7 bases in the middle. The CDR3 region has the DNA TGTGCCAGCAGTTTGACGGAACAAGAGACCCAGTACTTC. Amino acid sequence: CASSLTEQETQYF.

This clonotype was detected a few times. The V and J genes are TRBV3-1 and TRBJ2-3; 9 bases map to TRBD2. The junction had 6 bases not matched to a gene; V was cut back by 2 bases and J by 6 bases. CDR3 length equals 15 residues. Germline CDR1 reads LGHDT; CDR2 reads YNNKEL (reference sequence). The CDR3: CASSQLGGGVDTQYF. As DNA, the CDR3 is TGTGCCAGCAGCCAACTGGGCGGGGGGGTGGATACGCAGTATTTT.

There are a few counts of this clonotype. At one of its ends the junction is not consistent with the germline gene, which may arise from a read error. V usage is TRBV7-7 and J usage is TRBJ2-2; 8 nucleotides line up with TRBD2. CDR1 and CDR2 from the germline V gene are SSHAT and FNYEAQ (reference sequence). This CDR3 has 15 amino acids. In nucleotides, the CDR3 is TGTGCTAGCAGCCCAGGACTAGCTTGGACCGGGGAGCTGTTTTTT. Its translation: CASSPGLAWTGELFF.

In its sample, this clonotype was seen a few times. V gene TRBV7-2 combines with J gene TRBJ2-2; 8 nucleotides agree with TRBD1. Germline trimming cut 6 bases from V and 5 bases from J; bases unmatched to any gene: 8. This CDR3 contains 15 residues. Germline lookup yields CDR1 SGHTA and CDR2 FQGNSA. The CDR3 spells CASRPGQGGTGELFF. The CDR3 DNA follows: TGTGCCAGCAGACCCGGACAGGGTGGGACCGGGGAGCTGTTTTTT.

This clonotype was seen only a few times. V and J are TRBV5-1 and TRBJ2-3, with D perhaps matching TRBD2 (5 bases). CDR1 and CDR2 (germline): SGHRS, YFSETQ. There are 19 residues in the CDR3. V was clipped by 0 bases and J by 5 bases, with 25 bases between them. The CDR3 DNA is TGCGCCAGCAGCTTGGGATACCCCCCGGGATACTCGCATGGAGATACGCAGTATTTT. Amino acids: CASSLGYPPGYSHGDTQYF.

This clonotype has a handful of counts. The rearrangement joins TRBV20-1 to TRBJ1-6; D uncertain. CDR1 is DFQATT and CDR2 is SNEGSKA in the germline V gene (reference sequence). The CDR3 extends over 14 amino acids. Between the trimmed V and J ends, which lost 1 base and 12 bases, there was a span of 16 bases. CDR3 in DNA: TGCAGTGCTAGAGCCGACCGAGTCCCGATACCCCTCCACTTT. Amino acids: CSARADRVPIPLHF.

This clonotype was recorded a few times. The chain links TRBV29-1 to TRBJ2-5; 7 bases line up with TRBD1. V dropped 4 bases and J dropped 4; count of bases not matched to a gene: 9. Germline V gene data show CDR1 as SQVTM and CDR2 as ANQGSEA. The CDR3 loop spans 14 amino acids. CDR3 DNA: TGCAGCGTTGCCGGGACAGACCTAGGAGAGACCCAGTACTTC. Amino acid sequence: CSVAGTDLGETQYF. The variable domain in full, with the rest retrieved from reference TRBV29-1 and TRBJ2-5, is SAVISQKPSRDICQRGTSLTIQCQVDSQVTMMFWYRQQPGQSLTLIATANQGSEATYESGFVIDKFPISRPNLTFSTLTVSNMSPEDSSIYLCSVAGTDLGETQYFGPGTRLLVL.

This sequence joins TRBV5-4 and TRBJ2-5; D possibly corresponds to TRBD1 (6 bases). CDR3 length: 14 amino acids. CDR1 and CDR2 from the germline V gene are SGHNT and YYREEE (reference sequence). Trimming took off 0 bases at V and 5 bases at J, with 11 bases between the two ends. CDR3 sequence: CASSLDTGRETQYF. The CDR3, as DNA: TGTGCCAGCAGCTTGGACACAGGGCGGGAGACCCAGTACTTC.

This clonotype was counted a single time. This chain connects TRBV4-3 to TRBJ2-5; maybe TRBD2 (7 bases). The CDR3 is 16 residues long. V was shortened by 0 bases and J by 4 bases, with 15 bases between the two germline ends. Germline V gene data show CDR1 as LGHNA and CDR2 as YSLEER. The CDR3: CASSQDPGGPGETQYF. The CDR3 coding sequence is TGCGCCAGCAGCCAAGATCCCGGGGGGCCGGGAGAGACCCAGTACTTC.

There are a few counts of this clonotype. The V gene is TRBV2, the J gene TRBJ2-7; possibly TRBD1 or TRBD2 for D (5 bases each). Trimming left V 6 bases short and J 2 bases short, with 17 bases between. CDR3 size: 15 residues. The germline V gene encodes CDR1 SNHLY and CDR2 FYNNEI. CDR3 residues: CASRRTGTVPYEQYF. The CDR3 DNA reads as TGTGCCAGCAGACGTACCGGGACCGTCCCCTACGAGCAGTACTTC.

This clonotype was counted a few times. J is TRBJ2-7 and V is TRBV5-1; TRBD1 aligns across 12 bases. The V gene end was trimmed by 0 bases and the J gene end by 2 bases; junction bases not matched to a gene: 3. CDR3 length: 16 amino acids. The germline V gene encodes CDR1 SGHRS and CDR2 YFSETQ. In nucleotides, the CDR3 is TGCGCCAGCAGCTTGGAGGGACAGGGGGCCACCTACGAGCAGTACTTC. Amino acids: CASSLEGQGATYEQYF. The entire variable domain, with the rest obtained from reference TRBV5-1 and TRBJ2-7, is as follows: KAGVTQTPRYLIKTRGQQVTLSCSPISGHRSVSWYQQTPGQGLQFLFEYFSETQRNKGNFPGRFSGRQFSNSRSEMNVSTLELGDSALYLCASSLEGQGATYEQYFGPGTRLTVT.

The chain couples TRBV23-1 to TRBJ1-2; TRBD1 is a possible D gene (5 bases). TRBV23-1 is filed as an ORF, its function uncertain. The CDR3 is 13 residues long. With 2 bases removed from V and 5 bases from J, the gap between germline ends came to 9 bases. This CDR3 reads CASSQTRVYGYTF. CDR3 coding DNA: TGCGCCAGCAGTCAAACCAGGGTTTATGGCTACACCTTC.

This clonotype was seen only a few times. The DNA of the CDR3 is TGCGCCAGCAGCTCGGCGGGGGAGCAAGAGACCCAGTACTTC. Its translation: CASSSAGEQETQYF. The V and J genes are TRBV5-1 and TRBJ2-5, with TRBD2 matching over 7 bases. Per germline, CDR1 SGHRS and CDR2 YFSETQ. J gave up 2 bases and V 3 bases, and 4 bases lay outside the gene matches. The CDR3 covers 14 residues.

Only a few counts were recorded for this clonotype. CDR3 nucleotide sequence: TGTGCCAGCAGCCTCACGACGGGCACTAATGAAAAACTGTTTTTT. It encodes CASSLTTGTNEKLFF. This chain connects TRBV7-3 to TRBJ1-4; unclear D gene. V gave up 5 bases and J gave up 2 bases, with 12 bases separating them. This CDR3 is 15 amino acids long. Germline CDR1 reads SGHTA; CDR2 reads FQGTGA.

V usage is TRBV29-1 and J usage is TRBJ2-2; 8 nucleotides match TRBD1. The J segment lost 3 bases and the V segment lost 7 bases, leaving 7 bases of the junction unmatched. From germline, CDR1 is SQVTM and CDR2 ANQGSEA. CDR3 length: 14 amino acids. In nucleotides, the CDR3 is TGCAGCGCCTTTTTGGGACAGGACACCGGGGAGCTGTTTTTT. Translating gives CSAFLGQDTGELFF.